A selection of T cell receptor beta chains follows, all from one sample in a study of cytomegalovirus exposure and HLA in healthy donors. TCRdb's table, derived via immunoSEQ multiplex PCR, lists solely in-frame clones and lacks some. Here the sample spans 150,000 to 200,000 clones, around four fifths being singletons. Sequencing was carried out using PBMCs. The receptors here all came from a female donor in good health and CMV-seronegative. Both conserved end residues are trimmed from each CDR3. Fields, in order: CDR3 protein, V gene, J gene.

ASSLEQGSSYEQY	TRBV5-1	TRBJ2-7
ASSLEGQRAF	TRBV5-1	TRBJ1-1
ASSLDDSSKHIGELF	TRBV7-9	TRBJ2-2
ASSDLWGANTEAF	TRBV6-1	TRBJ1-1
ASRNLAGVPHEQY	TRBV6-5	TRBJ2-7
ASSGGGEKLF	TRBV6-6	TRBJ1-4
ASSLSGTEAF	TRBV7-9	TRBJ1-1
ASSQQGTSTDTQY	TRBV7-9	TRBJ2-3
AWSDGDTYEQY	TRBV30	TRBJ2-7
AWSLASGGVNTGELF	TRBV30	TRBJ2-2
ASRGQGRGTEAF	TRBV6-5	TRBJ1-1
ASRKSGTGHYEQY	TRBV6-5	TRBJ2-7
ASSAQGGVLHYGYT	TRBV25-1	TRBJ1-2
ASSLGLRGGTEAF	TRBV11-2	TRBJ1-1
ASSPLTSGNNEQF	TRBV18	TRBJ2-1
ASRPTSGTYNEQF	TRBV7-9	TRBJ2-1
ASSLTGPSNQPQH	TRBV18	TRBJ1-5